This entry concerns a single T cell receptor beta chain. What it recognizes is unknown. The data were obtained in a study of early T cells in non-severe SARS-CoV-2 infection. Study outcomes and limitations: The study's VDJdb matching favored anti-spike CD8 responses and missed private and CD4 specificities.

The germline V gene has CDR1 KGHSH and CDR2 LQKENI. This CDR3 contains 16 residues. V dropped 2 bases and J dropped 6; count of bases not matched to a gene: 12. Unique molecular identifier tags were affixed to discrete cDNA molecules. TCRdb recomputed calls from the 5' RACE reads with MiXCR, one row per CDR3 protein. The table includes 70,000 or so distinct CDR3 sequences, approximately 14% detected once. This TCR came from an adult who was a healthcare worker with PCR-confirmed SARS-CoV-2 infection or an uninfected control (not recorded which). The V call is TRBV18, the J call TRBJ1-1; 7 positions match TRBD1. Source material: whole blood. CDR3 amino acids: CASSPLTPGQMAEAFF. The CDR3 DNA sequence: TGTGCCAGCTCACCATTAACACCGGGACAGATGGCTGAAGCTTTCTTT.